This T cell receptor (beta chain) was sequenced for a study of neurological immune-mediated disorders. 5'RACE with 10-nucleotide random UMIs produced the cDNA. Over 200 million TCR-beta sequences, together covering 15-18 subjects, were produced by every individual sequencing run that was carried out. From the 5' RACE reads, TCRdb called clonotypes with MiXCR, one entry per CDR3 protein. The data show over 55,000 distinct CDR3 sequences, around a tenth seen once. This clonotype was counted many times. What it binds is unknown. The study, taken as a whole, reports: Because no CDR3 amino acid sequences were shared across subjects by expanded clones, private repertoires were suggested in all groups.

The CDR3 totals 17 residues. Germline CDR1 is SQVTM and CDR2 is ANQGSEA. V was trimmed by 4 bases and J by 5 bases, leaving 24 bases between them. Sample time point: longitudinal time-point 1 (baseline). The unsorted libraries were prepared from 2 million PBMCs (stored at -80 C). The sequenced sample consisted of PBMCs. This sequence was found in a male donor with HTLV-1-associated myelopathy (HAM/TSP). V usage is TRBV29-1 and J usage is TRBJ2-4, with a possible D match to TRBD2 (6 bases). The CDR3 spells CSVVGTNRPPGENIQYF. CDR3 in DNA: TGCAGCGTTGTGGGGACCAACAGGCCCCCGGGAGAAAACATTCAGTACTTC.